These 32 T cell receptor beta chains were sequenced from one sample in a study of beta chain features in type 1 diabetes. Isolated RNA was reverse transcribed in full, so expressed TCRB transcripts were sequenced. The method was immunoSEQ multiplex PCR; TCRdb's version includes in-frame clones alone and lacks a portion of them. The sample lists 130,000 or so clones; about a tenth were seen once. Sequencing was performed on central memory CD4+ T cells from blood. The receptors were sampled from a man between 18 and 35 years old in good health.

This clone was seen just once. The V gene is TRBV6-1, the J gene TRBJ2-6; D ambiguous. Germline CDR1 reads MNHNS; CDR2 reads SASEGT. V lost 11 bases and J lost 1, with 6 bases in between. The CDR3 is 12 residues long. CDR3: CAGHSGANVLTF. DNA for the CDR3: TGTGCCGGCCATTCTGGGGCCAACGTCCTGACTTTC.

This clone was seen ten or more times. The chain couples TRBV7-2 to TRBJ2-7; tentatively, D is TRBD1 (5 bases). The V gene lost 6 bases and the J gene lost 0 bases, with 12 bases spanning the gap. The germline V gene has CDR1 SGHTA and CDR2 FQGNSA. This CDR3 is built from 14 residues. The CDR3 bases are TGTGCCAGCAGTCCGAGACAGCTCTCCTACGAGCAGTACTTC. Protein sequence: CASSPRQLSYEQYF.

V and J are TRBV11-2 and TRBJ2-3; 9 nucleotides agree with TRBD1. The CDR3 is 17 residues long. V dropped 1 base and J dropped 0; count of bases not matched to a gene: 5. The germline V gene has CDR1 SGHAT and CDR2 FQNNGV. The CDR3 sequence is CASSLGGTGRSTDTQYF. The CDR3 coding sequence is TGTGCCAGCAGCTTAGGGGGGACAGGGCGCAGCACAGATACGCAGTATTTT.

The sample holds a few counts of this clone. The chain is built from TRBV19 and TRBJ1-5; TRBD1 matches 7 bases. Looked up from germline, CDR1 is LNHDA and CDR2 is SQIVND (reference sequence). CDR3 length: 18 amino acids. The junction had 12 bases not matched to a gene; V was cut back by 3 bases and J by 1 base. CDR3 bases: TGTGCCAGTAGTATCTTCGGGACAGCCCATACGAGCAATCAGCCCCAGCATTTT. It yields the protein CASSIFGTAHTSNQPQHF.

This clone has a count of ten or more. V and J are TRBV11-2 and TRBJ2-7; D is possibly TRBD1 (6 bases). The CDR3 loop spans 14 amino acids. V lost 9 bases and J 0 bases, leaving 15 bases between the germline ends. Germline V lookup: CDR1 SGHAT, CDR2 FQNNGV. The CDR3 sequence: CASKPGHSSYEQYF. CDR3 coding DNA: TGTGCCAGTAAACCGGGACATAGCTCCTACGAGCAGTACTTC.

This clone has only a few counts. The chain recombines TRBV5-6 with TRBJ2-7; 7 positions match TRBD2. This CDR3 spans 14 amino acids. V lost 4 bases, J lost 4 bases, and 8 bases stayed unmatched. Germline CDR1 and CDR2: SGHDT and YYEEEE. In DNA form, the CDR3 reads TGTGCCAGCAGCAAGACTAGCACGAGGTACGAGCAGTACTTC. This gives the protein CASSKTSTRYEQYF.

This clone was seen a few times. The CDR3 nucleotides read TGTGCCAGCAGCTCCCTAAACTACGAGCAGTACTTC. Translating gives CASSSLNYEQYF. The chain joins TRBV11-2 to TRBJ2-7; D not certain. CDR1 and CDR2 from the germline V gene are SGHAT and FQNNGV. V was clipped by 4 bases and J by 3 bases, with 7 bases between them. The CDR3 totals 12 residues. The whole variable domain, remainder taken from reference TRBV11-2 and TRBJ2-7, is EAGVAQSPRYKIIEKRQSVAFWCNPISGHATLYWYQQILGQGPKLLIQFQNNGVVDDSQLPKDRFSAERLKGVDSTLKIQPAKLEDSAVYLCASSSLNYEQYFGPGTRLTVT.

The chain employs TRBV7-3 and TRBJ2-2; 7 bases fit TRBD2. The germline V gene has CDR1 SGHTA and CDR2 FQGTGA. CDR3 length: 14 amino acids. The V segment lost 5 bases and the J segment 4 bases; nucleotides outside the gene matches: 4. The CDR3 is CASSPPGGTGELFF. The CDR3 coding sequence is TGTGCCAGCAGCCCGCCGGGGGGCACCGGGGAGCTGTTTTTT.

This clone showed up just a few times. The chain uses TRBV30 and TRBJ2-7; D is perhaps TRBD1 (6 bases). This CDR3 comprises 13 residues. Germline lookup yields CDR1 GTSNPN and CDR2 SVGIG (reference sequence). V lost 5 bases and J 0 bases, leaving 11 bases between the germline ends. The CDR3 loop reads CAWAWTASYEQYF. The CDR3 coding sequence is TGTGCCTGGGCCTGGACAGCCTCCTACGAGCAGTACTTC. The complete variable domain, with remaining parts taken from reference TRBV30 and TRBJ2-7, reads SQTIHQWPATLVQPVGSPLSLECTVEGTSNPNLYWYRQAAGRGLQLLFYSVGIGQISSEVPQNLSASRPQDRQFILSSKKLLLSDSGFYLCAWAWTASYEQYFGPGTRLTVT.

This clone was counted between two and nine times. CDR3 DNA: TGCGCCACTACAGGGGGCGCAGGTCCCGGGGAGCTGTTTTTT. Translated: CATTGGAGPGELFF. This sequence joins TRBV5-1 and TRBJ2-2, with TRBD1 matching 9 bases. With V trimmed by 9 bases and J by 6 bases, 9 bases remained unmatched. Germline V CDR1 and CDR2: SGHRS, YFSETQ. This CDR3 has 14 amino acids.

The chain couples TRBV18 to TRBJ2-7; 8 bases are shared with TRBD1. CDR1 is KGHSH and CDR2 is LQKENI in the germline V gene. With 3 bases clipped from V and 5 bases from J, the junction kept 9 bases outside the gene matches. This CDR3 region has 15 residues. The CDR3 reads CASSPKAGGKDEQYF. For the CDR3, the DNA is TGTGCCAGCTCACCGAAGGCAGGGGGCAAGGACGAGCAGTACTTC.

This clone was detected a few times. The rearrangement uses TRBV5-6 and TRBJ2-1; possible D gene TRBD1, 5 bases. Trimming left V 5 bases short and J 0 bases short, with 6 bases between. The CDR3 has 13 amino acids. CDR1 SGHDT and CDR2 YYEEEE come from the germline V gene. CDR3 coding DNA: TGTGCCAGCAGGACAGACTCCTACAATGAGCAGTTCTTC. Its protein is CASRTDSYNEQFF.

V gene TRBV6-5 combines with J gene TRBJ1-6; the D gene is possibly TRBD1 (5 bases). CDR3 length: 13 residues. Germline V gives CDR1 MNHEY, CDR2 SVGAGI. V lost 0 bases and J 14 bases, leaving 11 bases between the germline ends. The CDR3 coding sequence is TGTGCCAGCAGTTACTCGAAGAGCAGGGCCCTCCACTTT. Its protein product is CASSYSKSRALHF.

This clone showed up just a few times. The CDR3 nucleotides are TGCGCCAGCAGCCAGGAATTCGGGGGACGGAGTTACGAGCAGTACTTC. This encodes CASSQEFGGRSYEQYF. The genes are TRBV4-1 and TRBJ2-7; perhaps TRBD2 as D (6 bases). This CDR3 has 16 amino acids. V was cut by 3 bases and J by 4 bases, with 19 bases left in between. Per the germline V gene, CDR1 is MGHRA and CDR2 is YSYEKL.

This clone came up a few times. The CDR3 is CASSTGLSNWGLFF. The CDR3 bases are TGCGCCAGCAGCACGGGACTGAGTAATTGGGGGCTGTTTTTT. V usage is TRBV5-1 and J usage is TRBJ1-4, with D possibly being TRBD1 (5 bases). Trimming left V 4 bases short and J 14 bases short, with 21 bases between. CDR1 and CDR2 (germline): SGHRS, YFSETQ. This CDR3 spans 14 amino acids. Full variable domain (rest looked up from reference TRBV5-1 and TRBJ1-4): KAGVTQTPRYLIKTRGQQVTLSCSPISGHRSVSWYQQTPGQGLQFLFEYFSETQRNKGNFPGRFSGRQFSNSRSEMNVSTLELGDSALYLCASSTGLSNWGLFFGSGTQLSVL.

This clone turned up a few times. The V call is TRBV5-4, the J call TRBJ2-1, with D tentatively TRBD2 (6 bases). The ends were cut back, 3 bases at V and 6 bases at J, with 16 bases in the middle. The CDR3 runs 15 residues. Germline V gene data show CDR1 as SGHNT and CDR2 as YYREEE (reference sequence). The CDR3 DNA reads TGTGCCAGCAGCTCGGACCCTGGAGGGGTCAATGAGCAGTTCTTC. Its translation is CASSSDPGGVNEQFF.

The chain employs TRBV29-1 and TRBJ2-3; 9 bases agree with TRBD2. The CDR3 loop spans 15 amino acids. The V segment lost 7 bases and the J segment 3 bases; nucleotides outside the gene matches: 11. Germline loops: CDR1 SQVTM, CDR2 ANQGSEA. CDR3 nucleotides: TGCAGCGCAATCCAGGGCGGGGGGGCGACAGATACGCAGTATTTT. As protein: CSAIQGGGATDTQYF.

This clone was observed a few times. The chain carries TRBV27 and TRBJ1-2, with D possibly TRBD1 on 5 matching bases. This CDR3 spans 14 amino acids. Per germline, CDR1 MNHEY and CDR2 SMNVEV (reference sequence). Trimming pared 6 bases from V and 8 bases from J, leaving 19 bases between. For the CDR3, the DNA is TGTGCCAGCAGGCAAAACCGGGACTTGTGGGGCTACACCTTC. Its protein product is CASRQNRDLWGYTF.

Many counts were recorded for this clone. Additional DNA sequences in this sample encode the identical CDR3. The chain couples TRBV5-6 to TRBJ2-5; 11 bases are a match to TRBD2. In germline, CDR1 is SGHDT, CDR2 YYEEEE. The CDR3 has 15 residues. With 1 base clipped from V and 1 base from J, the junction kept 0 bases outside the gene matches. The CDR3 is CASSLTSGGQETQYF. The CDR3 region has the DNA TGTGCCAGCAGCTTGACTAGCGGGGGCCAAGAGACCCAGTACTTC.

This clone was seen many times. The V call is TRBV29-1, the J call TRBJ2-1, with D unresolved. V lost 3 bases and J lost 7, with 7 bases in between. Germline values: CDR1 SQVTM, CDR2 ANQGSEA. The CDR3 spans 11 residues. CDR3 in DNA: TGCAGCGTTGAGGGCTCGAATGAGCAGTTCTTC. It specifies CSVEGSNEQFF.

This clone was detected ten times or more. J is TRBJ1-2 and V is TRBV7-2, with a weak D call TRBD1 (6 bases). Deletions cut 8 bases from V and 2 bases from J, with 15 bases between. The CDR3 is made up of 14 amino acids. The V gene's germline CDR1 is SGHTA and CDR2 FQGNSA. CDR3 sequence: CASSPGGPNYGYTF. For the CDR3, the DNA is TGTGCCAGCTCCCCCGGGGGGCCCAACTATGGCTACACCTTC.

The rearrangement links TRBV11-2 to TRBJ2-7, with 11 bases identical to TRBD1. J gave up 3 bases and V 6 bases, and 7 bases lay outside the gene matches. From germline, CDR1 is SGHAT and CDR2 FQNNGV. The CDR3 runs 15 residues. This CDR3 reads CASREPGTGGYEQYF. The DNA of the CDR3 is TGTGCCAGCAGAGAACCCGGGACAGGGGGCTACGAGCAGTACTTC.

The chain carries TRBV6-5 and TRBJ2-1, with D perhaps TRBD2 (7 bases). Germline CDR1 and CDR2: MNHEY and SVGAGI. CDR3 length: 13 residues. The CDR3 sequence is CAKGGVTHNEQFF. CDR3 bases: TGTGCAAAAGGGGGGGTAACGCACAATGAGCAGTTCTTC.

This chain uses TRBV5-4 with TRBJ2-7; no clear D gene. The CDR3 is 14 amino acids. V lost 2 bases and J lost 4, with 13 bases in between. Germline CDR1 reads SGHNT; CDR2 reads YYREEE (reference sequence). The CDR3 here is CASSFEGRSYEQYF. The CDR3 DNA is TGTGCCAGCAGCTTCGAAGGCAGGTCGTACGAGCAGTACTTC.

The rearrangement joins TRBV27 to TRBJ2-2; TRBD1 aligns across 9 bases. The CDR3 runs to 13 residues. Germline trimming cut 7 bases from V and 6 bases from J; bases unmatched to any gene: 3. Germline CDR1 is MNHEY and CDR2 is SMNVEV (reference sequence). CDR3 bases: TGTGCCAGCAAAAGGACAGGGGCCGGGGAGCTGTTTTTT. This sequence encodes CASKRTGAGELFF.

The chain has TRBV6-5 and TRBJ1-5, with unresolved D. Germline V gene lookup returns CDR1 MNHEY and CDR2 SVGAGI. This CDR3 contains 14 residues. The V end was cut by 5 bases, the J end by 9 bases, with 17 bases between. CDR3 protein: CASSTRTGVSPQHF. The CDR3 region has the DNA TGTGCCAGCAGTACCCGGACCGGGGTCTCGCCCCAGCATTTT.

This chain joins TRBV5-4 and TRBJ2-2; D might be TRBD2 (5 bases). The CDR3 is 15 amino acids. Germline assignment: CDR1 SGHNT and CDR2 YYREEE (reference sequence). Trimming took 6 bases from V and 9 from J, leaving 21 bases between them. In nucleotides, the CDR3 is TGTGCCAGCACCACTATGGCGGGTGTTGGTCGGGAGCTGTTTTTT. Translated, it gives CASTTMAGVGRELFF. Full variable domain (missing parts from reference TRBV5-4 and TRBJ2-2): ETGVTQSPTHLIKTRGQQVTLRCSSQSGHNTVSWYQQALGQGPQFIFQYYREEENGRGNFPPRFSGLQFPNYSSELNVNALELDDSALYLCASTTMAGVGRELFFGEGSRLTVL.

This clone was counted only a few times. The V call is TRBV5-1, the J call TRBJ2-5; TRBD2 might be the D (5 bases). This CDR3 is built from 13 residues. The germline V gene has CDR1 SGHRS and CDR2 YFSETQ. V was trimmed by 3 bases and J by 2 bases, leaving 8 bases between them. Written as DNA, the CDR3 is TGCGCCAGCAGCTCAGCGGTTCAAGAGACCCAGTACTTC. It encodes CASSSAVQETQYF.

V is TRBV7-2 and J is TRBJ1-2; 7 bases match TRBD1. The germline gives CDR1 SGHTA, CDR2 FQGNSA. V gave up 5 bases and J gave up 3 bases; unmatched junction bases: 9. The CDR3 totals 15 residues. The CDR3 coding sequence is TGTGCCAGCAGCCCAAGCTTGACAGGGCACTATGGCTACACCTTC. Translation: CASSPSLTGHYGYTF.

This clone turned up a few times. V and J are TRBV4-1 and TRBJ2-5, with a possible D match to TRBD2 (5 bases). V lost 4 bases and J 0 bases, leaving 12 bases between the germline ends. CDR1 and CDR2 (germline): MGHRA, YSYEKL. This CDR3 is 15 amino acids long. As DNA, the CDR3 is TGCGCCAGCAGCCCGACCCCGGGGTACCAAGAGACCCAGTACTTC. This codes for CASSPTPGYQETQYF.

This clone was seen a few times. The chain has TRBV7-2 and TRBJ2-2; 8 bases are shared with TRBD1. The CDR3 runs to 15 residues. Germline V CDR1 and CDR2: SGHTA, FQGNSA. The V segment lost 6 bases and the J segment 6 bases; nucleotides outside the gene matches: 9. CDR3: CASRFNGQGAGELFF. The CDR3, as DNA: TGTGCCAGCAGATTTAATGGACAGGGAGCCGGGGAGCTGTTTTTT.

The genes are TRBV27 and TRBJ2-3; TRBD2 matches at 8 bases. CDR3 length: 11 residues. V dropped 10 bases and J dropped 8; count of bases not matched to a gene: 5. Looked up from germline, CDR1 is MNHEY and CDR2 is SMNVEV (reference sequence). CDR3 sequence (DNA): TGTGCCACTGGACTAGCCAGTACGCAGTATTTT. Translation: CATGLASTQYF.